This T cell receptor beta chain originates from a study of blood T cell repertoires in COVID-19. Study context: Material from acute and convalescent COVID-19 was sourced from the United States, Italy and Spain.

A few counts support this clone. The protocol was immunoSEQ multiplex PCR, while the TCRdb copy is restricted to in-frame clones and leaves out a portion. This sample has a few hundred thousand clones; approximately 87% occur once, and the top ten carry 2% to 2.5%. Germline CDR1 is MNHEY and CDR2 is SVGAGI. The V and J ends lost 0 bases and 4 bases, in that order; junction bases with no gene match: 5. This CDR3 spans 16 amino acids. The chain couples TRBV6-5 to TRBJ1-5; TRBD1 matches at 8 bases. The TCR originated in a woman in her 50s with acute or convalescent COVID-19. Sequencing was carried out using peripheral blood. The CDR3 DNA is TGTGCCAGCAGTTACTCGGCCGACAGGGGAAATCAGCCCCAGCATTTT. Its protein is CASSYSADRGNQPQHF.